This T cell receptor beta chain is from a study of cytomegalovirus exposure and HLA in healthy donors (TCRdb year 2017). Context from the whole study: In an earlier analysis of approximately 500 of the donors, around 290 Gb of sequence data and roughly 100 million unique TCR beta sequences from 150 million to 200 million T cells were reported. Four or five DR-DQ haplotypes were handled as single units for association and clustering because linkage in the cohort was strong. Among the roughly 400 genotyped donors, around 79% belonged to the genetic ancestry cluster associated with self-reported Caucasian donors. The study was designed to test whether signatures of past pathogen exposure could be identified by cataloging public T cell receptors. A later analysis re-examined previously published TCR beta repertoires from just over 650 donors and added high-resolution HLA genotyping to investigate patterns of TCR occurrence. Donor age, sex, ethnicity and CMV serostatus were compiled together with the repertoire data. A separate validation cohort of approximately 120 different subjects was used in addition to the approximately 640-subject first cohort. An earlier analysis of around 640 of the donors used high-throughput TCR beta sequencing to judge whether each TCR beta V gene segment behaved as functional or pseudogenic. Class I and class II HLA loci were covered by the typing at four-digit resolution. Among about 400 genotyped donors of the cohort, an average of approximately 220,000 unique TCR beta nucleotide sequences was sequenced per donor, of which about 18% were non-productive. The study combined high-throughput TCR immunosequencing, statistical association of individual TCRs with disease status, and machine learning to predict cytomegalovirus infection status. All discovery cohort repertoires had been generated on a single sequencing platform. Approximately 310 gigabases of sequencing data and approximately 80 million unique TCR sequences were included in an early release covering about 700 HLA-typed donors. Typing coverage differed by locus: A, B, C, DRB1 and DQB1 were typed in about 620-630 donors, DQA1 in 500 to 550, DPA1 in 600 to 610, and DPB1 in just under 490. In the later analysis, no new phenotypic data were used to find candidate immune exposures; instead, reliance was placed on TCR beta sequences and their occurrence across donors. Genome-wide SNP genotypes for about 55% of the roughly 670 donors were used in a later genetic analysis, which treated that subset as a discovery cohort. The study profiled the T cell repertoires of hundreds of subjects by immunosequencing and related them to cytomegalovirus serostatus. Paper-wide results and their limitations: In the study, approximately 160 TCR beta chains were listed as associated with cytomegalovirus. Most TCR sequences were observed very rarely across donors, whereas some public TCRs were present in many individuals. Assigning TCR associations to individual alleles was difficult when HLA alleles, especially DR and DQ, strongly co-occurred. A later analysis found that most CMV-associated TCR beta chains appeared HLA-restricted, with HLA associations seemingly driven largely by CMV exposure. Several of the top co-occurrence clusters appeared to be linked to parvovirus B19, influenza, CMV and Epstein-Barr virus, according to a later analysis. A few of the identified cytomegalovirus-associated TCR beta chains were confirmed in vitro to be specific for cytomegalovirus antigens. The earlier analysis of some 560 of the donors excluded some 16 rarely observed V segments, including chromosome 9 orphons, because counts were too low. In this cohort, only TCR beta chains were sequenced, and detectable features were limited by the absence of alpha or paired-chain data. A later analysis found that HLA-associated TCR beta chains were more clonally expanded and had lower generation probabilities than equally common non-associated chains. According to a later genetic analysis, donors in an Asian-associated ancestry cluster had fewer N-insertions in productive TCRs than the approximately 710-donor mean. The classifier was reported to diagnose cytomegalovirus status with high specificity and sensitivity in both the original and validation cohorts. Linkage disequilibrium might explain the correlated functional status among segregating V segments, but an unknown experimental factor could not be ruled out. The authors suggested that the approach could potentially be generalized to other disease states and immunological phenotypes. The only immune exposure information available for the cohort was CMV serostatus. HLA typing was unavailable for some donors at each locus, so association tests used only the typed subset. A cluster of highly shared sequence variants was judged likely to be a technical artifact of the sequencing pipeline. According to a later analysis, TCR association rates differed among HLA loci, with DRB1 alleles showing the most associated TCRs and HLA-C alleles showing the fewest. In a later genetic analysis, a missense DCLRE1C variant was associated with V-gene and J-gene trimming of TCR beta chains, and the association was replicated in an independent cohort. Because the 87-base-pair reads could not distinguish some IMGT-functional V segments, including TRBV6-2 and TRBV6-3, those segments were excluded. At a false discovery rate of 0.05, a later analysis linked some 17,000 TCR beta sequences to specific HLA alleles. An earlier analysis of approximately 500 of the donors showed that most TCR beta V segments appeared in productive rearrangements either about 87% or about 30% of the time, which broadly matched IMGT annotations. A further reported finding was that TCR beta sequences accurately predicted the HLA-A and HLA-B alleles for most subjects in the first cohort. The presence/absence analyses assumed that sequencing depth was roughly uniform across donors, and that assumption may not be true.

From the cysteine through the phenylalanine, the CDR3 covers 14 amino acids. Of the read, only the CDR3 DNA is kept; its 42 bases are in frame from base 1. Reading the germline V gene gives CDR1 SGHTA and CDR2 FQGNSA. V ends up 5 bases short and J 8 bases short, with an unmatched junction base count of 8. The library was obtained by the immunoSEQ multiplex PCR assay. For the multiplex PCR, a mixture combining 60 forward primers for TCR Vbeta segments and 13 reverse primers for TCR Jbeta segments was used. Amplification of the CDR3 region of rearranged TCR beta genes was performed with a multiplex PCR assay on genomic DNA. On the Illumina HiSeq System, the amplified TCR beta libraries were sequenced as 87-base-pair reads. The published analysis was carried out like this. A later analysis tallied roughly 78 million unique TCR beta chains across the approximately 670 repertoires, and roughly 11 million of those chains were shared by two or more donors. A nearest-neighbor algorithm error-corrected the raw reads and collapsed the reads into unique sequences, merging closely related sequences to remove PCR and sequencing errors. V, D and J gene segments were assigned by aligning CDR3 sequences to IMGT reference sequences. For a sequence to be retained, a match of at least six nucleotides to both a V gene segment and a J gene segment was required. A rearrangement was called productive if the CDR3 had no stop codons and remained in frame with V and J, and every other rearrangement was called non-productive. CDR3 was defined according to IMGT convention as the region running from the second conserved V-encoded cysteine to the conserved J-encoded phenylalanine. In an earlier analysis of around 570 of the donors, sequences lacking an unambiguous match to a single V gene segment were excluded. In an earlier analysis of several hundred of the donors, V segments were called functional above 56.7% productive rearrangements and were called segregating when the between-donor standard deviation exceeded 5%. A statistical classification framework was built to diagnose cytomegalovirus status from the catalog of TCR beta chain sequences. A later analysis assigned V and J genes by comparing TCR nucleotide sequences with IMGT/GENE-DB human TR gene sequences. Using the TCRdist pipeline, a later analysis assigned CDR3 sequences along with most-parsimonious VDJ recombination scenarios. In a later analysis, each TCR beta chain was defined by its CDR3 amino acid sequence together with its V-gene family, and reads without a unique V-gene family were excluded. A later analysis removed 450 to 600 highly shared, low-generation-probability nucleotide sequences to deal with suspected cross-contamination and a sequencing artifact. For each public chain, a later analysis derived a clonal expansion index from normalized ranks of inferred template counts within each repertoire. In a later analysis, generation probabilities were computed using a VDJ recombination model fitted to out-of-frame rearrangements, and the results were checked against IGoR. A later analysis scored TCR-TCR, TCR-HLA and TCR-CMV co-occurrence with hypergeometric tests, applying a repertoire-size bias correction to TCR pairs. False discovery rates were estimated in a later analysis by permuting HLA or CMV assignments 20 times. In a later analysis, co-occurring TCRs were grouped using DBSCAN, with TCRdist sequence similarity added in when clustering inside HLA-allele-positive subsets. Repertoires with fewer than 30,000 or more than 120,000 public chains, plus five repertoires with anomalous nucleotide sharing, were excluded from co-occurrence clustering. What TCRdb holds here is the immuneACCESS table cut down to in-frame rearrangements. Part of the clones is not present; checked against another copy, under half of the missing clones reflect an unresolved V gene, and the others are unexplained. V and J calls and clone size are given by that table; D and trimming were obtained from the DNA. This sample has around 130,000 clones in its table, and around 66% of those were observed once. Less than 2% of the sample is taken by the ten largest.

In total, fewer than 750 healthy bone marrow donors made up the cohort. At the time of sampling, every cohort member was nominally healthy, though immune exposures that went unrecorded were likely present. The donor tested CMV seronegative and was one of the 352 seronegative cohort members. A peripheral blood sample was provided by each donor, and peripheral blood mononuclear cells were used for TCR beta sequencing. The Qiagen DNeasy Blood Extraction Kit was used to extract genomic DNA from the blood cell samples. Concerning this clone: What antigen it recognizes has not been identified. Base qualities are not at hand, and no much larger clone is one base apart.

The sequenced sample was PBMCs. Rearrangement joined TRBV7-2 to TRBJ2-2, and TRBD2 matches 7 of the central bases. The TCR originated in a man younger than 30 in good health and CMV-seronegative. The CDR3 protein sequence reads: CASSRLAGSGELFF. The DNA sequence is given as TGTGCCAGCAGCCGACTAGCCGGTTCGGGGGAGCTGTTTTTT. The full variable domain, with segments outside the CDR3 supplied by the reference TRBV7-2 and TRBJ2-2 proteins, appears as GAGVSQSPSNKVTEKGKDVELRCDPISGHTALYWYRQSLGQGLEFLIYFQGNSAPDKSGLPSDRFSAERTGGSVSTLTIQRTQQEDSAVYLCASSRLAGSGELFFGEGSRLTVL.